This is a list of T cell receptor beta chains from one sample in a study of blood T cell repertoires in COVID-19. Using immunoSEQ multiplex PCR, the repertoire was profiled, and TCRdb retains in-frame clones only, with some absent. The table lists tens of thousands of clones, approximately 90% of them singletons. The sequencing sample was made of peripheral blood. The receptors here all came from a human donor in a cohort sampled during active COVID-19. Each CDR3 is given with its conserved first and last residue. Each record gives: clone size, CDR3 length, J gene, V gene, D gene, CDR3 DNA, CDR3 protein. The D gene is left open where the match is weak. Clone size, where shown, is once, few, many, or a class for clones that have expanded.

>once|14|TRBJ2-1|TRBV24-1|NA
TGTGCCACCAGTGGCGGGGGCCCTTACAATGAGCAGTTCTTC
CATSGGGPYNEQFF
>NA|15|TRBJ2-5|TRBV2|TRBD1
TGTGCCAGCAGTGACAGGGGGCGCATTGGAGAGACCCAGTACTTC
CASSDRGRIGETQYF
>medium-sized|12|TRBJ2-7|TRBV7-9|NA
TGTGCCAGCAGCTTCACTTCCTACGAGCAGTACTTC
CASSFTSYEQYF
>NA|16|TRBJ2-6|TRBV3-1/TRBV3-2|NA
TGTGCCAGCAGCCAACCAAGAGGGAAGGGGGCCAACGTCCTGACTTTC
CASSQPRGKGANVLTF
>NA|15|TRBJ2-1|TRBV2|TRBD2
TGTGCCAGCAGTGTCGGGCGGGGGGCTTGGGAAGAGCAGTTCTTC
CASSVGRGAWEEQFF
>NA|15|TRBJ1-2|TRBV5-5|TRBD1
TGTGCCAGCAGGGCCGGGACAGGGGGTCACTATGGCTACACCTTC
CASRAGTGGHYGYTF
>NA|17|TRBJ1-3|TRBV18|NA
TGTGCCAGCTCACCCTTGAGAGACTTAAACTCTGGAAACACCATATATTTT
CASSPLRDLNSGNTIYF
>NA|18|TRBJ2-3|TRBV5-4|TRBD2
TGTGCCAGCAGCTTATCCCTTCTAGCGGGGAGTAGCACAGATACGCAGTATTTT
CASSLSLLAGSSTDTQYF
>NA|14|TRBJ2-5|TRBV5-6|TRBD2
TGTGCCAGCAGCTCCGCTAGCGGTTGGGAGACCCAGTACTTC
CASSSASGWETQYF
>NA|15|TRBJ1-5|TRBV6-5|NA
TGTGCCAGCAGCCCCGGGTTCAGCCGCGATCAGCCCCAGCATTTT
CASSPGFSRDQPQHF
>once|15|TRBJ2-3|TRBV19|TRBD2
TGTGCCAGCAGAGAAAGAGCGGGACCTTCTAATACGCAGTATTTT
CASRERAGPSNTQYF
>NA|15|TRBJ2-2|TRBV25-1|NA
TGTGCCAGCAATCCCCGTGAGGGGAACACCGGGGAGCTGTTTTTT
CASNPREGNTGELFF
>NA|15|TRBJ2-5|TRBV6-6|TRBD2
TGTGCCAGCAGTTCTCCAGCGGGGGGAGGTGAGACCCAGTACTTC
CASSSPAGGGETQYF
>NA|13|TRBJ1-5|TRBV6-5|NA
TGTGCCAGCAGGGAGGGCGGCAATCAGCCCCAGCATTTT
CASREGGNQPQHF
>NA|15|TRBJ1-2|TRBV7-8|NA
TGTGCCAGCAGCGTACGGGACTCCCCGGTTGGTGGCTACACCTTC
CASSVRDSPVGGYTF
>few|13|TRBJ1-2|TRBV11-2|TRBD1
TGTGCCAGCAGGCGGACAGGGGAAAATGGCTACACCTTC
CASRRTGENGYTF
>NA|17|TRBJ1-5|TRBV6-2/TRBV6-3|TRBD1
TGTGCCAGCAGTTTGGAGGGACAGAGAAAGGGCAATCAGCCCCAGCATTTT
CASSLEGQRKGNQPQHF
>NA|14|TRBJ1-3|TRBV5-1|NA
TGCGCCAGCAGCTTGGAACAGGCTCCCGGGACCATATATTTT
CASSLEQAPGTIYF
>NA|16|TRBJ1-5|TRBV5-1|TRBD1
TGCGCCAGCAGCTATGGCCTTGGGACAGATAATCAGCCCCAGCATTTT
CASSYGLGTDNQPQHF
>NA|14|TRBJ1-5|TRBV6-5|NA
TGTGCCAGCAGTTTGGTAGGGGACAATCAGCCCCAGCATTTT
CASSLVGDNQPQHF
>large|10|TRBJ1-2|TRBV2|NA
TGTGCCAGCCTCGGGAATGGCTACACCTTC
CASLGNGYTF
>NA|16|TRBJ2-3|TRBV7-8|TRBD2
TGTGCCAGCAGCCCCCGGACTAGCGGGGGTTCAGATACGCAGTATTTT
CASSPRTSGGSDTQYF
>NA|12|TRBJ1-1|TRBV5-1|NA
TGCGCCAGCAGCTTGGAGGGGACTGAAGCTTTCTTT
CASSLEGTEAFF
>NA|15|TRBJ2-3|TRBV7-3|NA
TGTGCCAGCAGCAACGGGGGGCCGTCAACAGATACGCAGTATTTT
CASSNGGPSTDTQYF
>NA|13|TRBJ2-5|TRBV4-1|NA
TGCGCCAGCAGCCGGGGAGACCAAGAGACCCAGTACTTC
CASSRGDQETQYF
>NA|16|TRBJ2-5|TRBV5-1|TRBD2
TGCGCCAGTCTGACCGGACTAGCGGGGGTCGGGGAGACCCAGTACTTC
CASLTGLAGVGETQYF
>NA|16|TRBJ2-3|TRBV2|TRBD2
TGTGCCAGCAGCCGAGACGGGGGGGCCGGCACAGATACGCAGTATTTT
CASSRDGGAGTDTQYF
>NA|14|TRBJ1-2|TRBV7-2|NA
TGTGCCAGCAGCCCCTCACAGGGAAACTATGGCTACACCTTC
CASSPSQGNYGYTF
>NA|15|TRBJ1-6|TRBV4-1|NA
TGCGCCAGCAGCCACCAAGACAGTGCCACAACACCCCTCCACTTT
CASSHQDSATTPLHF
>NA|16|TRBJ2-3|TRBV9|TRBD1
TGTGCCAGCAGCCGAGAAACCCATAGACAGGGAGATACGCAGTATTTT
CASSRETHRQGDTQYF
>NA|15|TRBJ2-2|TRBV7-3|TRBD1
TGTGCCAGCAGCTCGAACGGACAGGGCTCCGGGGAGCTGTTTTTT
CASSSNGQGSGELFF
>NA|14|TRBJ2-1|TRBV7-8|TRBD1
TGTGCCAGCAGCACCCGGGACAGATACAATGAGCAGTTCTTC
CASSTRDRYNEQFF
>few|14|TRBJ1-1|TRBV19|NA
TGTGCCAGTAGTATACCTCCCTGGAACACTGAAGCTTTCTTT
CASSIPPWNTEAFF
>NA|16|TRBJ1-3|TRBV7-6|NA
TGTGCCAGCAGCCCCCCTATACTGGGGGCTAGAAACACCATATATTTT
CASSPPILGARNTIYF
>NA|16|TRBJ1-4|TRBV19|NA
TGTGCCAGCCGCGCAGGAAGCGGTCAAAGATCGGAAAAACTGTTTTTT
CASRAGSGQRSEKLFF
>NA|15|TRBJ2-3|TRBV6-5|NA
TGTGCCAGCAGTCCAAGCGGAGTTGGCACAGATACGCAGTATTTT
CASSPSGVGTDTQYF
>few|14|TRBJ2-7|TRBV4-3|NA
TGCGCCAGCAGCCAAGATCTGTTAGGGGACGAGCAGTACTTC
CASSQDLLGDEQYF
>NA|14|TRBJ1-6|TRBV7-9|NA
TGTGCCAGCAGCTTAGGCTTGGTTGAGTCACCCCTCCACTTT
CASSLGLVESPLHF
>NA|14|TRBJ2-5|TRBV5-1|TRBD2
TGCGCCAGCAGCCCAGCGGGGGGGAAAGAGACCCAGTACTTC
CASSPAGGKETQYF
>NA|12|TRBJ1-2|TRBV12-3/TRBV12-4|NA
TGTGCCAGCAGTTTATCCTCGGATGGCTACACCTTC
CASSLSSDGYTF
>NA|11|TRBJ2-4|TRBV7-9|NA
TGTGCCAGCAGCCCTAAAGACATTCAGTACTTC
CASSPKDIQYF
>NA|16|TRBJ2-7|TRBV5-5|NA
TGTGCCAGCAGCCCGCAGAGTTCAACTAGCTCCTACGAGCAGTACTTC
CASSPQSSTSSYEQYF
>NA|14|TRBJ2-5|TRBV5-1|NA
TGCGCCAGCAGCCCGGAGGGAATCCGAGAGACCCAGTACTTC
CASSPEGIRETQYF
>NA|14|TRBJ2-5|TRBV10-1|TRBD1
TGCGCCAGCAGGGGGGACAGCGAAGAAGAGACCCAGTACTTC
CASRGDSEEETQYF
>NA|12|TRBJ2-1|TRBV19|NA
TGTGCCAGTAGTATAAAGAGGCATGAGCAGTTCTTC
CASSIKRHEQFF
>NA|15|TRBJ1-2|TRBV19|TRBD1
TGTGCCAGTAGTATAGGCCGGGACAGCTCCCACGCCTACACCTTC
CASSIGRDSSHAYTF
>NA|15|TRBJ2-5|TRBV7-2|TRBD2
TGTGCCAGCAGCCGGGGTGCGGGGGGGCTGGAGACCCAGTACTTC
CASSRGAGGLETQYF
>NA|15|TRBJ2-7|TRBV4-2|TRBD2
TGTGCCAGCAGCCAAGCGTCGGCGGGGGGGCGGGAGCAGTACTTC
CASSQASAGGREQYF
>NA|14|TRBJ1-1|TRBV5-1|NA
TGCGCCAGCAGCTTCGCGGGAATGAACACTGAAGCTTTCTTT
CASSFAGMNTEAFF
>NA|13|TRBJ1-1|TRBV19|NA
TGTGCCAGTAGTGAGCAGGTTGGCACTGAAGCTTTCTTT
CASSEQVGTEAFF
>NA|16|TRBJ2-2|TRBV19|TRBD2
TGTGCCAGTAGAATCTTAGGCGGGGGGGAAACCGGGGAGCTGTTTTTT
CASRILGGGETGELFF
>NA|14|TRBJ1-1|TRBV19|TRBD1
TGTGCCAGCGCGTTAACAGGGGGCGGCACTGAAGCTTTCTTT
CASALTGGGTEAFF
>NA|13|TRBJ1-1|TRBV2|NA
TGTGCCAGCAGTGTAATCCTGCAGGCCGAAGCTTTCTTT
CASSVILQAEAFF
>once|14|TRBJ1-3|TRBV5-1|NA
TGCGCCAGCAGCTTCGAGGGCGGGAGAAACACCATATATTTT
CASSFEGGRNTIYF
>NA|12|TRBJ2-1|TRBV7-9|NA
TGTGCCAGCAGCTTACCCGGGGATGAGCAGTTCTTC
CASSLPGDEQFF
>NA|15|TRBJ2-1|TRBV30|TRBD2
TGTGCCTGGAGTGGCGCTAGCGGCTACTACAATGAGCAGTTCTTC
CAWSGASGYYNEQFF
>once|15|TRBJ2-3|TRBV14|TRBD2
TGTGCCAGCAGCTTCCTAGCGGGGGGCACAGATACGCAGTATTTT
CASSFLAGGTDTQYF
>NA|14|TRBJ2-2|TRBV5-1|NA
TGCGCCAGCAGCTTGGAGACAAAGACCGGGGAGCTGTTTTTT
CASSLETKTGELFF